What follows are 14 T cell receptor beta chains derived from one specimen sequenced in a study of PD-1 blockade in classical Hodgkin lymphoma. Profiling relied on immunoSEQ multiplex PCR, and the TCRdb table lists in-frame clones only, not all of them. The table lists about 60,000 clones, roughly nine tenths of them singletons. This sample's time point: cycle 4 day 1 (C4D1), after less than 7 weeks of nivolumab. Every patient had relapsed following autologous stem cell transplantation, and cohorts differed in brentuximab vedotin exposure. The sequencing used peripheral blood mononuclear cells (PBMCs), collected before the fourth cycle of nivolumab. Source of these receptors: a human donor with classical Hodgkin lymphoma.

This clone appeared a single time. DNA of the CDR3: TGCGCCAGCAGCTTCATATGGGACGGACTCACCGGGGAGCTGTTTTTT. Amino acid sequence: CASSFIWDGLTGELFF. The chain recombines TRBV5-1 with TRBJ2-2; D may correspond to TRBD1 or TRBD2 (5 bases each). This CDR3 is built from 16 residues. Germline lookup yields CDR1 SGHRS and CDR2 YFSETQ. V dropped 2 bases and J dropped 4 bases, with 15 bases sitting between them.

The rearrangement joins TRBV23-1 to TRBJ1-5; D gene uncertain. TRBV23-1 is an ORF, with its function uncertain. This CDR3 comprises 14 residues. Trimming took 4 bases from V and 4 from J, leaving 11 bases between them. CDR3 loop: CASSRTEINQPQHF. CDR3 coding DNA: TGCGCCAGCAGTCGAACGGAGATTAATCAGCCCCAGCATTTT.

The J gene is TRBJ1-1, the V gene TRBV2; D uncertain. V was cut by 4 bases and J by 2 bases, with 8 bases left in between. In germline, CDR1 is SNHLY, CDR2 FYNNEI. The CDR3 length is 13 residues. CDR3 amino acids: CASSGGRNTEAFF. The CDR3 DNA follows: TGTGCCAGCAGTGGGGGTCGCAACACTGAAGCTTTCTTT.

The chain employs TRBV9 and TRBJ2-3, with D possibly TRBD2 on 6 matching bases. The CDR3 contains 17 residues. V gave up 0 bases and J gave up 5 bases, with 19 bases separating them. Germline CDR1 and CDR2: SGDLS and YYNGEE. CDR3 protein: CASSVDPGSRSGDTQYF. CDR3 coding DNA: TGTGCCAGCAGCGTAGACCCCGGGTCCCGTAGCGGAGATACGCAGTATTTT.

The chain combines TRBV6-5 with TRBJ2-5; D gene unclear. Germline V gene data show CDR1 as MNHEY and CDR2 as SVGAGI. The germline V and J ends were trimmed by 1 base and 5 bases, with 2 bases remaining between them. The CDR3 consists of 11 residues. CDR3 sequence (DNA): TGTGCCAGCAGTTACTTGGAGACCCAGTACTTC. Amino acid sequence: CASSYLETQYF.

This clone has a single count. The chain is built from TRBV5-6 and TRBJ2-7; no clear D gene. V shed 4 bases and J shed 0 bases, with 5 bases lying between them. The germline gives CDR1 SGHDT, CDR2 YYEEEE. The CDR3 loop spans 12 amino acids. This chain's CDR3 is CASSRVSYEQYF. CDR3 DNA: TGTGCCAGCAGCCGGGTCTCCTACGAGCAGTACTTC.

This chain joins TRBV10-3 and TRBJ2-5; D is perhaps TRBD1 (5 bases). V gave up 3 bases and J gave up 4 bases, with 9 bases separating them. The CDR3 loop spans 13 amino acids. Germline V gives CDR1 ENHRY, CDR2 SYGVKD. The CDR3 nucleotides are TGTGCCATCAGTGACAGGGTCGGAGAGACCCAGTACTTC. Translated, it gives CAISDRVGETQYF.

V usage is TRBV5-1 and J usage is TRBJ2-3; D gene ambiguous. Looked up from germline, CDR1 is SGHRS and CDR2 is YFSETQ. Trimming took 4 bases from V and 4 from J, leaving 13 bases between them. The CDR3 covers 14 residues. The DNA for the CDR3 is TGCGCCAGCAGCGATCCTTCTGGGGCAGATACGCAGTATTTT. This encodes CASSDPSGADTQYF.

The chain joins TRBV9 to TRBJ2-7; TRBD2 matches at 9 bases. From germline, CDR1 is SGDLS and CDR2 YYNGEE. V gave up 0 bases and J gave up 0 bases; unmatched junction bases: 10. The CDR3 is 18 residues long. The CDR3 DNA follows: TGTGCCAGCAGCGTAGAAGCTAGCGGGGAGTCCAGCTCCTACGAGCAGTACTTC. It is translated as CASSVEASGESSSYEQYF.

This chain connects TRBV27 to TRBJ2-5, with D possibly matching TRBD1 (5 bases). The length of the CDR3 is 15 residues. V lost 2 bases to trimming and J lost 3 bases, with 13 bases between them. In germline, CDR1 is MNHEY, CDR2 SMNVEV (reference sequence). The chain's CDR3 is CASSLKGLRKETQYF. CDR3 in DNA: TGTGCCAGCAGTTTAAAGGGGTTGCGGAAAGAGACCCAGTACTTC.

This chain uses TRBV2 with TRBJ2-1; perhaps D is TRBD1 or TRBD2 (5 bases each). Trimming took 3 bases from V and 4 from J, leaving 10 bases between them. This CDR3 is built from 14 residues. Germline CDR1 and CDR2: SNHLY and FYNNEI. Written as DNA, the CDR3 is TGTGCCAGCAGTGATTGGGGGTCGTACAATGAGCAGTTCTTC. It translates to CASSDWGSYNEQFF.

The V gene is TRBV12-5, the J gene TRBJ2-2, with TRBD1 identical over 10 bases. This CDR3 spans 18 amino acids. Germline V CDR1 and CDR2: LGHNT, FRNRAP. V shed 7 bases, J shed 4 bases, and the junction held 15 bases outside the gene matches. CDR3 protein: CASDVGTGDLQGTGELFF. The CDR3 bases are TGTGCTAGTGACGTAGGGACAGGGGACCTCCAGGGCACCGGGGAGCTGTTTTTT.

A few counts support this clone. This rearrangement joins TRBV7-9 to TRBJ2-2; D may be TRBD1 (6 bases). Trimming pared 11 bases from V and 7 bases from J, leaving 17 bases between. Germline CDR1 is SEHNR and CDR2 is FQNEAQ (reference sequence). This CDR3 comprises 13 residues. CDR3 bases: TGTGCCGGGGAGACAGGCCCTAACGGGGAGCTGTTTTTT. This sequence encodes CAGETGPNGELFF.

The V gene is TRBV18, the J gene TRBJ2-7; D is perhaps TRBD1 (7 bases). V lost 3 bases and J 6 bases, leaving 15 bases between the germline ends. Looked up from germline, CDR1 is KGHSH and CDR2 is LQKENI. This CDR3 is built from 14 residues. Here the CDR3 reads CASSPGQGGLEQYF. The CDR3 nucleotides read TGTGCCAGCTCACCGGGGCAGGGGGGTCTCGAGCAGTACTTC.